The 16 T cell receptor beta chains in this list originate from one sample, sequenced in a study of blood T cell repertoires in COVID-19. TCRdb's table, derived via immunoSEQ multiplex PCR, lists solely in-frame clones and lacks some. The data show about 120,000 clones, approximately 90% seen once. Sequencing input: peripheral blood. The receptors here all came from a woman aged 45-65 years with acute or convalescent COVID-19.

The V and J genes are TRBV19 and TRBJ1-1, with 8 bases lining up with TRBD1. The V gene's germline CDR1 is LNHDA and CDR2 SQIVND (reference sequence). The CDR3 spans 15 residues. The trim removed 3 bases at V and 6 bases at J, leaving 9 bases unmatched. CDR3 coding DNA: TGTGCCAGTAGTATCCAGGGTCAGGGGGCCTCTGAAGCTTTCTTT. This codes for CASSIQGQGASEAFF.

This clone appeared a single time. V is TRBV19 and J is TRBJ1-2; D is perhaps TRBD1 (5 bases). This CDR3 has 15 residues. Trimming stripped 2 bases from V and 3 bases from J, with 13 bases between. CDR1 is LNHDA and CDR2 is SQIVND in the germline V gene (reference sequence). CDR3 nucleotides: TGTGCCAGTAGTATACCGGGGGTACCGGACTATGGCTACACCTTC. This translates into CASSIPGVPDYGYTF.

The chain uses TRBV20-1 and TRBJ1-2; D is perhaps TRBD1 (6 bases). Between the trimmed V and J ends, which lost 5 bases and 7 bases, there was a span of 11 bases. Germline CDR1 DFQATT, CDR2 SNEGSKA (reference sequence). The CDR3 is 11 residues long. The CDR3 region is CSAVTGFGYTF. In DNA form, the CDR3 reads TGCAGTGCTGTGACAGGATTTGGCTACACCTTC.

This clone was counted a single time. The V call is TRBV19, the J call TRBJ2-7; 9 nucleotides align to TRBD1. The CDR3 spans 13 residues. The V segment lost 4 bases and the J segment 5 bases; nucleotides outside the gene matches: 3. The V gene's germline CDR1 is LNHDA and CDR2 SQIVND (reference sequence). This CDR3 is CASSRGTGNEQYF. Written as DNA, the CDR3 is TGTGCCAGTAGTAGAGGGACAGGGAACGAGCAGTACTTC.

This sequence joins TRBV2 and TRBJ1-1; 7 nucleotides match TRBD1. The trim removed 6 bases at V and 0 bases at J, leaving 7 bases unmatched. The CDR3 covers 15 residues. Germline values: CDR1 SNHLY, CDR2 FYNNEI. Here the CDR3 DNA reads TGTGCCAGCAGCCGGGACAGCGTAGTGAACACTGAAGCTTTCTTT. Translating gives CASSRDSVVNTEAFF.

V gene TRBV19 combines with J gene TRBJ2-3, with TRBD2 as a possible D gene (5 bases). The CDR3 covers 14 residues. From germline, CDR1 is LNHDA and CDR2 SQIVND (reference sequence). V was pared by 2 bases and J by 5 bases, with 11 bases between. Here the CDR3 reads CASSISGSGDTQYF. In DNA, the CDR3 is TGTGCCAGTAGTATATCGGGGAGTGGAGATACGCAGTATTTT.

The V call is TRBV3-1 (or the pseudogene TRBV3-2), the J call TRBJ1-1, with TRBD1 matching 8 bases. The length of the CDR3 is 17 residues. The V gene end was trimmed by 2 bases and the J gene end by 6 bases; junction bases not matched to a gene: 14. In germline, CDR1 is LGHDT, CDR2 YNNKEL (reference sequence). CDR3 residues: CASSQRLSQGAHPEAFF. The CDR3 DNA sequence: TGTGCCAGCAGCCAAAGACTCAGTCAGGGGGCGCATCCTGAAGCTTTCTTT.

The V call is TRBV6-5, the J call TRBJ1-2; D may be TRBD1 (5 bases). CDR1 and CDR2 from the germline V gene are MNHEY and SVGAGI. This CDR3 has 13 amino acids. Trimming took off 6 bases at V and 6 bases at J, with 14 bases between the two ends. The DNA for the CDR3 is TGTGCCAGCAGCCACGCCGGGGGAGATGGCTACACCTTC. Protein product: CASSHAGGDGYTF.

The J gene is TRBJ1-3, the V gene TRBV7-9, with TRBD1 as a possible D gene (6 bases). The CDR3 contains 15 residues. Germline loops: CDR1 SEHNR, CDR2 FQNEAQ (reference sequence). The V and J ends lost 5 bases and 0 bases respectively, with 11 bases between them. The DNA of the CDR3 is TGTGCCAGCAGCCGCAGGACAGACTCTGGAAACACCATATATTTT. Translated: CASSRRTDSGNTIYF.

CDR3 protein: CASNDRGGNQPQHF. CDR3 bases: TGTGCCAGCAACGACAGGGGGGGGAATCAGCCCCAGCATTTT. This sequence joins TRBV28 and TRBJ1-5; 9 bases are shared with TRBD1. Germline-derived CDR1 and CDR2 are MDHEN and SYDVKM. Trimming took 7 bases from V and 4 from J; bases not matched to a gene: 5. This CDR3 is 14 amino acids long.

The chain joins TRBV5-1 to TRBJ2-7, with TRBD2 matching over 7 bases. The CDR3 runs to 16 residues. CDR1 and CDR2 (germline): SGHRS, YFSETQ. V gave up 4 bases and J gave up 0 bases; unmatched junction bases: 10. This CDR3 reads CASSPNSGGTSYEQYF. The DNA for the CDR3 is TGCGCCAGCAGCCCGAATTCGGGGGGTACCTCCTACGAGCAGTACTTC.

The CDR3 region is CASSTRPTSGSRETQYF. Written as DNA, the CDR3 is TGTGCCAGCAGCACACGACCGACTAGCGGGAGTAGGGAGACCCAGTACTTC. The rearrangement links TRBV9 to TRBJ2-5, with TRBD2 matching over 12 bases. Losses at the gene ends were 4 bases for V and 5 bases for J; bases not matched to a gene: 12. Per the germline V gene, CDR1 is SGDLS and CDR2 is YYNGEE. The CDR3 is made up of 17 amino acids.

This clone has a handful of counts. The CDR3 sequence: CASSRRLVYNEQFF. The CDR3 DNA sequence: TGTGCCAGCAGCCGGCGGCTGGTCTACAATGAGCAGTTCTTC. V and J are TRBV3-1 (or the pseudogene TRBV3-2) and TRBJ2-1; D call uncertain. Looked up from germline, CDR1 is LGHDT and CDR2 is YNNKEL (reference sequence). The length of the CDR3 is 14 residues. The ends were cut back, 4 bases at V and 3 bases at J, with 10 bases in the middle.

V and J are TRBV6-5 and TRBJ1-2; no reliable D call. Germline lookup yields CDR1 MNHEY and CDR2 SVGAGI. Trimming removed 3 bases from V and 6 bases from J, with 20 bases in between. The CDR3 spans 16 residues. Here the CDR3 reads CASSYRGSLISDGYTF. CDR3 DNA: TGTGCCAGCAGTTATCGGGGTTCACTAATAAGTGATGGCTACACCTTC.

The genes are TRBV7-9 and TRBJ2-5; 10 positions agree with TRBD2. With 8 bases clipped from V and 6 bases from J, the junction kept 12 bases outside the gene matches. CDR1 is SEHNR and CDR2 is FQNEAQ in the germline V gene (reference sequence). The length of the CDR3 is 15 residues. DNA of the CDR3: TGTGCCAGCTCTTGGGCTAGCGGGGGTATACAGACCCAGTACTTC. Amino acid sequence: CASSWASGGIQTQYF. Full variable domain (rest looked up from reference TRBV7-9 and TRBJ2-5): DTGVSQNPRHKITKRGQNVTFRCDPISEHNRLYWYRQTLGQGPEFLTYFQNEAQLEKSRLLSDRFSAERPKGSFSTLEIQRTEQGDSAMYLCASSWASGGIQTQYFGPGTRLLVL.

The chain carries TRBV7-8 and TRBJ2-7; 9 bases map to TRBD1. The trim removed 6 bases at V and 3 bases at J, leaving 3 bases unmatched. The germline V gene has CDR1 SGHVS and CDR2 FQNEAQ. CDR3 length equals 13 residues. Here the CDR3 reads CASRPGQGYEQYF. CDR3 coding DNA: TGTGCCAGCAGGCCGGGACAGGGCTACGAGCAGTACTTC.